Listed below are T cell receptor beta chains from one sample, sequenced in a study of neurological immune-mediated disorders. In TCRdb, the 5' RACE reads were re-called with MiXCR into one record per CDR3 protein. Seen here are fewer than 20,000 distinct CDR3 sequences, 27% observed once, and the top ten hold roughly a third. Source material: PBMCs. The source of these receptors is a man in his forties or fifties with HTLV-1-associated myelopathy (HAM/TSP). Each CDR3 is given with its conserved first and last residue. The D gene is left open where the match is weak. A clone size is listed for some rows: how often the clone was seen (once, few, many), or a class if it is expanded.

TRBJ2-7 | TRBD1 | TRBV20-1 | many | TGCAGTGCTGGACCCACTAGTTGGACAGGCCCCTACGAGCAGTACTTC | CSAGPTSWTGPYEQYF
TRBJ2-3 | - | TRBV5-6 | many | TGTGCCAGCAGCTTGGGACTCCCCGATACGCAGTATTTT | CASSLGLPDTQYF
TRBJ1-6 | - | TRBV20-1 | - | TGCAGTGCTAGAGATCTAGGGCAGGGAGGTAATTCACCCCTCGACTTT | CSARDLGQGGNSPLDF
TRBJ1-3 | - | TRBV20-1 | many | TGCAGTGCTAGAAAGTGGGGAAGGGACGGAAACACCATATATTTT | CSARKWGRDGNTIYF
TRBJ2-5 | - | TRBV19 | - | TGTGCCGCAGGGGTGTTTGGAGAGACCCAGTACTTC | CAAGVFGETQYF
TRBJ2-3 | TRBD2 | TRBV5-1 | - | TGCGCCAGCAGCGAAGGGACTAGCGGGGGTAATACGCAGTATTTT | CASSEGTSGGNTQYF
TRBJ2-1 | TRBD1 | TRBV20-1 | few | TGCAGTGCTAGAGATCCTAGTCGTAGGGGACAGGGGGCTGGGTGGGAGCAGTTCTTC | CSARDPSRRGQGAGWEQFF
TRBJ2-3 | TRBD2 | TRBV6-5 | - | TGTGCCAGCAGTGAAGGGCCGGGAGGTGGCACAGATACGCAGTATTTT | CASSEGPGGGTDTQYF
TRBJ1-4 | - | TRBV3-1 | few | TGTGCCAGCAGCCACCGGGGCACTAATGAAAAACTGTTTTTT | CASSHRGTNEKLFF
TRBJ1-1 | - | TRBV20-1 | few | TGCAGTGCTAGAGATCTGATATTGAACACTGAAGCTTTCTTT | CSARDLILNTEAFF
TRBJ1-1 | - | TRBV12-3/TRBV12-4 | - | TGTGCCAGCAACCCCAGGGGTCCCCAATCCGAAGCTTTCTTT | CASNPRGPQSEAFF
TRBJ2-1 | TRBD2 | TRBV4-2 | few | TGTGCCAGCAGCCAAGATCCCAGCGGGGGGGGAAATGAGCAGTTCTTC | CASSQDPSGGGNEQFF
TRBJ2-7 | TRBD2 | TRBV5-1 | - | TGCGCCAGCAGCTTGGATGGTAGCGGGAGGCGGGAGCAGTACTTC | CASSLDGSGRREQYF
TRBJ1-5 | TRBD1 | TRBV20-1 | medium-sized | TGCAGTGCTACACCGGGGGCTACAGGGGGTCAGCCCCAGCATTTT | CSATPGATGGQPQHF
TRBJ2-7 | TRBD2 | TRBV11-2 | few | TGTGCCAGCAGCTTAGGGGGGGGACTAGCGGCTTACGAGCAGTACTTC | CASSLGGGLAAYEQYF
TRBJ2-7 | - | TRBV7-2 | many | TGTGCCAGCAGCTTAGGGGGGACGGTCTCCTACGAGCAGTACTTC | CASSLGGTVSYEQYF
TRBJ1-1 | - | TRBV5-1 | many | TGCGCCAGCATGAGGCAGGGAGGGTGGAGCACTGAAGCTTTCTTT | CASMRQGGWSTEAFF
TRBJ1-1 | TRBD1 | TRBV4-1 | few | TGCGCCAGCAGCCACATAGGACAGGGGAGAACTGAAGCTTTCTTT | CASSHIGQGRTEAFF
TRBJ1-1 | - | TRBV7-8 | many | TGTGCCAGCAGCTTAGCGGAAGGGGGGGGCACTGAAGCTTTCTTT | CASSLAEGGGTEAFF
TRBJ2-5 | TRBD1 | TRBV6-5 | - | TGTGCCAGCAGCCCGGACAGGAGCGAGACCCAGTACTTC | CASSPDRSETQYF
TRBJ1-3 | - | TRBV20-1 | - | TGCAGTGCTAGAGATGGCGAAGGGGCTGGAAACACCATATATTTT | CSARDGEGAGNTIYF
TRBJ2-2 | - | TRBV27 | - | TGTGCCAGCGGAGTTAGGACCGGGGAGCTGTTTTTT | CASGVRTGELFF
TRBJ2-2 | - | TRBV20-1 | - | TGCAGTGTCACGCGGGCAGGAACCGGGGAGCTGTTTTTT | CSVTRAGTGELFF
TRBJ2-3 | - | TRBV9 | - | TGTGCCAGCAGCGTAGTTGGGGCTCTCTCTACCACAGATACGCAGTATTTT | CASSVVGALSTTDTQYF
TRBJ2-1 | TRBD2 | TRBV18 | few | TGTGCCAGCTCACCTATAGCGGGAGGGTCTTACAATGAGCAGTTCTTC | CASSPIAGGSYNEQFF
TRBJ2-6 | - | TRBV5-1 | many | TGCGCCAGCAGCTTACAGGGACCCGAAGCCAACGTCCTGACTTTC | CASSLQGPEANVLTF
TRBJ2-2 | - | TRBV20-1 | - | TGCAGTGCTTACGAAGCAGGCGCCGGGGAGCTGTTTTTT | CSAYEAGAGELFF
TRBJ1-1 | - | TRBV20-1 | few | TGCAGTGCTAGAGATCCTGGGCACGGGGAAACTGAAGCTTTCTTT | CSARDPGHGETEAFF
TRBJ2-2 | - | TRBV7-3 | many | TGTGCCAGCAGCTTACATTTCGGGGAGGACACCGGGGAGCTGTTTTTT | CASSLHFGEDTGELFF
TRBJ2-1 | - | TRBV2 | few | TGTGCCAGCAGTTTACTACGCAATGAGCAGTTCTTC | CASSLLRNEQFF
TRBJ2-7 | - | TRBV5-6 | - | TGTGCCAGCAGCTTGGTAGGGTCAGGGCACGAGCAGTACTTC | CASSLVGSGHEQYF
TRBJ2-7 | - | TRBV18 | few | TGTGCCAGCTCACCACCGATCGACGGACGTTCCTACGAGCAGTACTTC | CASSPPIDGRSYEQYF
TRBJ2-1 | TRBD2 | TRBV20-1 | - | TGCAGTGCTAGAGACCCCCGGACTAGCGGGAGTGGATCCTACAATGAGCAGTTCTTC | CSARDPRTSGSGSYNEQFF
TRBJ1-1 | - | TRBV20-1 | - | TGCAGTGCTAGAGATGAGGAACGAGGGTACACTGAAGCTTTCTTT | CSARDEERGYTEAFF
TRBJ1-1 | TRBD1 | TRBV20-1 | medium-sized | TGCAGTGCTAGGACAGGGGGCACTGAAGCTTTCTTT | CSARTGGTEAFF